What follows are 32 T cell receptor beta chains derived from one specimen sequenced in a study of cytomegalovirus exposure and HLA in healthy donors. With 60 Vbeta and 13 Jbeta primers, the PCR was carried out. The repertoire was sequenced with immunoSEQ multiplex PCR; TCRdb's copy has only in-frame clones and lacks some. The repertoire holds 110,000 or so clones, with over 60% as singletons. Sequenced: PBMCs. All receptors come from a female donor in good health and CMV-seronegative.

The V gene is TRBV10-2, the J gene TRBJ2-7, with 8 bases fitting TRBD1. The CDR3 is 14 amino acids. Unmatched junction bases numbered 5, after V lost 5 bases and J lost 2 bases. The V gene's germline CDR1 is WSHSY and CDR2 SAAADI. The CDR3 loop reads CASSRPGQAYEQYF. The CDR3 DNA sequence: TGCGCCAGCAGTAGGCCGGGACAGGCCTACGAGCAGTACTTC.

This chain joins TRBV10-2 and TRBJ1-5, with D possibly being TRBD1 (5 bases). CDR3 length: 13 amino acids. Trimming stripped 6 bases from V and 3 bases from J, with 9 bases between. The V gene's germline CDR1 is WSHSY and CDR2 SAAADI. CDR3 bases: TGCGCCAGCAGGGGGGGGATCAATCAGCCCCAGCATTTT. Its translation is CASRGGINQPQHF.

The CDR3 coding sequence is TGTGCCAGTCGCGGGGGGCGCACAGATACGCAGTATTTT. Its translation: CASRGGRTDTQYF. This chain joins TRBV6-4 and TRBJ2-3; 8 bases are a match to TRBD2. V lost 9 bases, J lost 1 base, and 3 bases stayed unmatched. This CDR3 is built from 13 residues. Germline V gene lookup returns CDR1 MRHNA and CDR2 SNTAGT.

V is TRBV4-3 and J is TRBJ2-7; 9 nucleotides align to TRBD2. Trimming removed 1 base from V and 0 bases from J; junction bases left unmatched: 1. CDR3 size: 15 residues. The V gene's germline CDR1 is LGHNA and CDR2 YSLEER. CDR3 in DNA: TGCGCCAGCAGCCAAGGTAGCGGGGGCTCCTACGAGCAGTACTTC. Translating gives CASSQGSGGSYEQYF.

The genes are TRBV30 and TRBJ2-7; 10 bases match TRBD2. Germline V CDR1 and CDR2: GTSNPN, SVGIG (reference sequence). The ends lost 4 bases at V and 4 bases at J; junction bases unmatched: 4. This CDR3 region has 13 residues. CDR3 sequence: CAWKRAGGYEQYF. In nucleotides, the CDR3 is TGTGCCTGGAAAAGAGCGGGGGGGTACGAGCAGTACTTC.

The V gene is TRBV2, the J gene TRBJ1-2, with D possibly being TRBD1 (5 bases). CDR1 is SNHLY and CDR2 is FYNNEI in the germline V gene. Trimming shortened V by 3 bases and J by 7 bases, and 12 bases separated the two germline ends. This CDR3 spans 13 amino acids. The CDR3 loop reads CASSDWQGSGYTF. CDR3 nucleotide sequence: TGTGCCAGCAGTGACTGGCAGGGTAGTGGCTACACCTTC.

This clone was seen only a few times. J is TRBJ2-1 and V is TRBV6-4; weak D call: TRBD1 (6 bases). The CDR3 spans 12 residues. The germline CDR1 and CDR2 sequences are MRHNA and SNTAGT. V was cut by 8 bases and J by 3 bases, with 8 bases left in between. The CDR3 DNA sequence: TGTGCCAGCCAACAGGGCTACAATGAGCAGTTCTTC. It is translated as CASQQGYNEQFF.

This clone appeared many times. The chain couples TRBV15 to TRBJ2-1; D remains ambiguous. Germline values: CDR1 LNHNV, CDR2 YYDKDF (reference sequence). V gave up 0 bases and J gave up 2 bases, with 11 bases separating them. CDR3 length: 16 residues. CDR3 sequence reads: CATSRDLAEPYNEQFF. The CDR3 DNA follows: TGTGCCACCAGCAGAGATTTGGCAGAACCCTACAATGAGCAGTTCTTC. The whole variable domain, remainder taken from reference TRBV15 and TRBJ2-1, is DAMVIQNPRYQVTQFGKPVTLSCSQTLNHNVMYWYQQKSSQAPKLLFHYYDKDFNNEADTPDNFQSRRPNTSFCFLDIRSPGLGDTAMYLCATSRDLAEPYNEQFFGPGTRLTVL.

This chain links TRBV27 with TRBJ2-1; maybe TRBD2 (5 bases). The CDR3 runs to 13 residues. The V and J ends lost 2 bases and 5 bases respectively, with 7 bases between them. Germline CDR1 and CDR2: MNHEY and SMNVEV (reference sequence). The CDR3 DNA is TGTGCCAGCAGTTTAGTACTAGACAATGAGCAGTTCTTC. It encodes CASSLVLDNEQFF.

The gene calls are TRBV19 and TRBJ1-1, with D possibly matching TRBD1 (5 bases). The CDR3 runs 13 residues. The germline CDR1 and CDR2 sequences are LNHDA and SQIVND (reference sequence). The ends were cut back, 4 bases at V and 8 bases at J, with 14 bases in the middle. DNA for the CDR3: TGTGCCAGTAGTACCTACCCCGGACAAGAAGCTTTCTTT. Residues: CASSTYPGQEAFF.

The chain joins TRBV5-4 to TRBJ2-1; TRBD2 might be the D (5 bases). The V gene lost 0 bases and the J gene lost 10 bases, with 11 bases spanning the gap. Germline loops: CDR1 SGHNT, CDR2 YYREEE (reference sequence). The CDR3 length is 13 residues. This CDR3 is CASSLVGGFEQFF. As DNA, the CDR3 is TGTGCCAGCAGCTTGGTGGGCGGGTTCGAGCAGTTCTTC. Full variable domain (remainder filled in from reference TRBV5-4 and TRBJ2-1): ETGVTQSPTHLIKTRGQQVTLRCSSQSGHNTVSWYQQALGQGPQFIFQYYREEENGRGNFPPRFSGLQFPNYSSELNVNALELDDSALYLCASSLVGGFEQFFGPGTRLTVL.

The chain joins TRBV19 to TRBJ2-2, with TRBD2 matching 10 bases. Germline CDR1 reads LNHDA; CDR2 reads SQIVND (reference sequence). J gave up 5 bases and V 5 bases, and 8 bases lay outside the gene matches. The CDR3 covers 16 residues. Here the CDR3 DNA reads TGTGCCAGTAGTGTCCAAAGCGGGGGGGGAACCGGGGAGCTGTTTTTT. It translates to CASSVQSGGGTGELFF.

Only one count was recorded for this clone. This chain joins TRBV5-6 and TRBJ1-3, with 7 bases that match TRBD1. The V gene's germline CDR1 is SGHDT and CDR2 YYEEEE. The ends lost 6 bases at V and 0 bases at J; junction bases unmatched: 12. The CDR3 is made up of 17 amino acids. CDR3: CASTVDRLYPSGNTIYF. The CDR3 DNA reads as TGTGCCAGCACCGTGGACAGGCTATACCCCTCTGGAAACACCATATATTTT.

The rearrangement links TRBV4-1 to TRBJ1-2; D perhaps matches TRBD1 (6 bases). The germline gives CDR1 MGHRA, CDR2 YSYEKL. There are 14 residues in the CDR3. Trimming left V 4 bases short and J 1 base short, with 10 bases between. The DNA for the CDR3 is TGCGCCAGCAGCCCGGACAGAGTTAACTATGGCTACACCTTC. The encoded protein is CASSPDRVNYGYTF.

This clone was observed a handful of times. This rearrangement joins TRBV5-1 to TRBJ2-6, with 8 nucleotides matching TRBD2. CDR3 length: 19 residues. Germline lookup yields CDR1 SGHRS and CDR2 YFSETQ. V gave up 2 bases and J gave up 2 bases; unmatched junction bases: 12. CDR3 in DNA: TGCGCCAGCAGCTTCATCGAGCAGCGGGGGAGTCCTGGGGCCAACGTCCTGACTTTC. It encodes CASSFIEQRGSPGANVLTF.

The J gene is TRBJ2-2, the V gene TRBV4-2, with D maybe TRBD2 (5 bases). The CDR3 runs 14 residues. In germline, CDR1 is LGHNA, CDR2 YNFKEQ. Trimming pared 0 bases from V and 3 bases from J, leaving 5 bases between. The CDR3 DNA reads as TGTGCCAGCAGCCAAGAGGGAGACACCGGGGAGCTGTTTTTT. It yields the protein CASSQEGDTGELFF.

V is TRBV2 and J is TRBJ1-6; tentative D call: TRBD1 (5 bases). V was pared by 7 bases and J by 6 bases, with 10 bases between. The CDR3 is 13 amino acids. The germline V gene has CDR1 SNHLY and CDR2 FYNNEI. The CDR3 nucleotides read TGTGCCAGCAAGGACAAGGGTAATTCACCCCTCCACTTT. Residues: CASKDKGNSPLHF.

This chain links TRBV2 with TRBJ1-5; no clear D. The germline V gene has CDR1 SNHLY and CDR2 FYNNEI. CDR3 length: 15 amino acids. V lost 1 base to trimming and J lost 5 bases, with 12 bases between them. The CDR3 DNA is TGTGCCAGCAGTGAAGAGAGGAGCCGCCATCAGCCCCAGCATTTT. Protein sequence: CASSEERSRHQPQHF.

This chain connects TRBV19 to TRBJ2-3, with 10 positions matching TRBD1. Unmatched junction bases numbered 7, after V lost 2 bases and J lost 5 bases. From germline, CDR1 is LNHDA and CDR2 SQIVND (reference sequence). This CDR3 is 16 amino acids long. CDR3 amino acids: CASSIYATGGRDTQYF. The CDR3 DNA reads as TGTGCCAGTAGTATATACGCGACAGGGGGCAGAGATACGCAGTATTTT.

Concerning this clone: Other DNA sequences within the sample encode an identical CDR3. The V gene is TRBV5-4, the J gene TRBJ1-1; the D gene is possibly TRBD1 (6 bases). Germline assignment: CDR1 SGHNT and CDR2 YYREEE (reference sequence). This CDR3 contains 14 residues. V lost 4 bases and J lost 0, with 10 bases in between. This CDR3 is CASSLGGLNTEAFF. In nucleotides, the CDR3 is TGTGCCAGCAGCCTAGGGGGATTGAACACTGAAGCTTTCTTT.

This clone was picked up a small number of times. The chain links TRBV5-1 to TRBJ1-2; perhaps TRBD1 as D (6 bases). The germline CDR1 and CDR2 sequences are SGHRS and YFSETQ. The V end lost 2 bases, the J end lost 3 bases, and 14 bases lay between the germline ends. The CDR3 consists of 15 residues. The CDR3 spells CASSFGGRRDYGYTF. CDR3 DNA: TGCGCCAGCAGCTTTGGGGGCAGACGGGACTATGGCTACACCTTC.

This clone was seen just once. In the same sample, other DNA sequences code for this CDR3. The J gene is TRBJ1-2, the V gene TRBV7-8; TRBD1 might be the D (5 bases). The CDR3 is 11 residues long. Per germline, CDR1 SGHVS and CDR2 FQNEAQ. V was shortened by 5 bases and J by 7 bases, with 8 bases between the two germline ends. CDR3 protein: CASSPGPGYTF. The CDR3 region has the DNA TGTGCCAGCAGCCCAGGGCCTGGCTACACCTTC.

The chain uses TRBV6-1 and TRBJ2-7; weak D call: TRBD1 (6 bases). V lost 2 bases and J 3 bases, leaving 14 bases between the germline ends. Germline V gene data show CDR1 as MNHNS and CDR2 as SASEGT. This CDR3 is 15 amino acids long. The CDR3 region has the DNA TGTGCCAGCAGTGAATTCCAACAGGGTCTCTACGAGCAGTACTTC. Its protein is CASSEFQQGLYEQYF.

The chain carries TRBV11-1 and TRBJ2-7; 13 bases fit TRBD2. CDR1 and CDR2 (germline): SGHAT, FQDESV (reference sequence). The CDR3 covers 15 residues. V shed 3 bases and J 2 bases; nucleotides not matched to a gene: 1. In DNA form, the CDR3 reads TGTGCCAGCAGCTTGGGGACTAGCGGGACCTACGAGCAGTACTTC. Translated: CASSLGTSGTYEQYF.

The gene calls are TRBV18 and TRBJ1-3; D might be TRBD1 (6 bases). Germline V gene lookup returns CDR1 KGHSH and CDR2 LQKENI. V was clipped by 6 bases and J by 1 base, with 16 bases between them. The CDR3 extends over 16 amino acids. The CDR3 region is CASSRPTGVSGNTIYF. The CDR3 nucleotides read TGTGCCAGCTCCCGCCCGACAGGAGTATCTGGAAACACCATATATTTT.

CDR3 residues: CASSPDSTYGYTF. CDR3 sequence (DNA): TGCGCCAGCAGCCCTGACAGTACCTATGGCTACACCTTC. The chain joins TRBV5-1 to TRBJ1-2; D is perhaps TRBD1 (5 bases). The CDR3 is 13 amino acids. V lost 4 bases, J lost 4 bases, and 11 bases lay in between. Germline CDR1 is SGHRS and CDR2 is YFSETQ.

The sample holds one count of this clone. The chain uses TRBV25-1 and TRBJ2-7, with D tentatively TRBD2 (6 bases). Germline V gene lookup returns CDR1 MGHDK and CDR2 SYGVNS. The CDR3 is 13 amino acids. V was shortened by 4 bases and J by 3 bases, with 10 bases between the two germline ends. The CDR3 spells CASSGRGYYEQYF. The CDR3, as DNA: TGTGCCAGCAGTGGACGGGGGTACTACGAGCAGTACTTC.

The DNA for the CDR3 is TGTGCCAGCAGCCAACATAAAGGGGGGGCGGGGAGCACAGATACGCAGTATTTT. This sequence encodes CASSQHKGGAGSTDTQYF. The V call is TRBV4-2, the J call TRBJ2-3; possibly TRBD2 for D (7 bases). Germline CDR1 is LGHNA and CDR2 is YNFKEQ. CDR3 length equals 18 residues. Trimming left V 2 bases short and J 0 bases short, with 18 bases between.

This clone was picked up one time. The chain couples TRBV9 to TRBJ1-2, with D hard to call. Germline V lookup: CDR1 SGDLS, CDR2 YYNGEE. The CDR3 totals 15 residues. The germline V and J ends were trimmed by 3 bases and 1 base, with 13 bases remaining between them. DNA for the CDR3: TGTGCCAGCAGCGGAGGTGAAGGAGATAACTATGGCTACACCTTC. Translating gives CASSGGEGDNYGYTF.

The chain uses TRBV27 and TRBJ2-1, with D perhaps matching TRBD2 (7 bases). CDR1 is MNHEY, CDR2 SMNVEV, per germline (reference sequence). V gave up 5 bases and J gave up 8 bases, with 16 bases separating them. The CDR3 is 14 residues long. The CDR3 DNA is TGTGCCAGCAGTCTGTGGGGGGGCCGGGATGAGCAGTTCTTC. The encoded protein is CASSLWGGRDEQFF.

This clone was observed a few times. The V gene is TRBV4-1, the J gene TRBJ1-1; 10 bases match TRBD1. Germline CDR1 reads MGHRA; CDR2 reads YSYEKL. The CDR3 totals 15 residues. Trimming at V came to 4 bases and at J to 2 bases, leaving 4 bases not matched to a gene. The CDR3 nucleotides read TGCGCCAGCAGCCTAGGACAGGGGGGCAACACTGAAGCTTTCTTT. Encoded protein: CASSLGQGGNTEAFF.

The CDR3 sequence: CASSQGQANTEAFF. The DNA for the CDR3 is TGTGCCAGCAGCCAGGGACAGGCTAACACTGAAGCTTTCTTT. This chain connects TRBV6-4 to TRBJ1-1; 8 bases map to TRBD1. The germline V gene has CDR1 MRHNA and CDR2 SNTAGT. This CDR3 spans 14 amino acids. The V segment lost 6 bases and the J segment 2 bases; nucleotides outside the gene matches: 5.